The next 6 T cell receptor beta chains were all read from a single sample in a study of cytomegalovirus exposure and HLA in healthy donors. The PCR made use of 60 Vbeta and 13 Jbeta primers. Assay: immunoSEQ multiplex PCR; the TCRdb copy retains only in-frame clones and omits some. The sample includes fewer than 250,000 clones, more than 75% of them seen just once. The sample consisted of PBMCs. The source is a woman aged 25 to 39 in good health and CMV-seropositive.

The chain uses TRBV12-5 and TRBJ2-5; 7 nucleotides align to TRBD1. Germline values: CDR1 LGHNT, CDR2 FRNRAP. J was trimmed by 2 bases and V by 5 bases; bases with no gene match: 11. The CDR3 loop spans 16 amino acids. The DNA of the CDR3 is TGTGCTAGTGGTGAAACCCGGACAGGAGGACAAGAGACCCAGTACTTC. Translation: CASGETRTGGQETQYF.

This chain joins TRBV29-1 and TRBJ2-5; 9 bases line up with TRBD2. The ends lost 3 bases at V and 5 bases at J; junction bases unmatched: 7. Germline-derived CDR1 and CDR2 are SQVTM and ANQGSEA. The CDR3 consists of 14 residues. The CDR3 bases are TGCAGCGTTGATATAAGCGGGGGGCGGGAGACCCAGTACTTC. It encodes CSVDISGGRETQYF.

The table lists this clone with a few counts. This chain connects TRBV6-6 to TRBJ1-4; D may be TRBD1 (5 bases). Between the trimmed V and J ends, which lost 7 bases and 7 bases, there was a span of 10 bases. Germline CDR1 MNHNY, CDR2 SVGAGI (reference sequence). CDR3 size: 12 residues. CDR3 nucleotide sequence: TGTGCCAGCACCCAGGGTACTGAAAAACTGTTTTTT. This gives the protein CASTQGTEKLFF.

The chain uses TRBV30 and TRBJ2-7; 8 positions match TRBD1. The J segment lost 5 bases and the V segment lost 0 bases, leaving 6 bases of the junction unmatched. In germline, CDR1 is GTSNPN, CDR2 SVGIG (reference sequence). The CDR3 contains 14 residues. Here the CDR3 reads CAWSVDRGVDEQYF. The CDR3 DNA reads TGTGCCTGGAGTGTAGACAGGGGAGTCGACGAGCAGTACTTC.

The rearrangement joins TRBV6-1 to TRBJ2-7; a weak D match, TRBD1 (6 bases). CDR1 MNHNS and CDR2 SASEGT come from the germline V gene. CDR3 length: 14 residues. Trimming took 6 bases from V and 7 from J, leaving 19 bases between them. This CDR3 reads CASSPGPRDREQYF. CDR3 sequence (DNA): TGTGCCAGCAGCCCGGGACCCCGAGACAGGGAGCAGTACTTC.

The chain couples TRBV2 to TRBJ1-5; D call uncertain. This CDR3 has 13 residues. Germline CDR1 SNHLY, CDR2 FYNNEI. Trimming took off 9 bases at V and 6 bases at J, with 15 bases between the two ends. CDR3 nucleotides: TGTGCCAGTGCCCGGGAGGTGACTCAGCCCCAGCATTTT. Amino acid sequence: CASAREVTQPQHF.